The source of this T cell receptor beta chain is a study of T cell repertoires in cytomegalovirus infection. Study information: As its CMV epitopes, the study selected recently identified HLA-C-restricted and well-studied HLA-B-restricted targets. Study-level findings and limits: HLA-C-restricted CMV clonotypes gave the most frequent clonotype in two of eight donors.

This clonotype turned up a few times. The antigen remains undetermined. V was cut by 1 base and J by 3 bases, with 13 bases left in between. Germline V gene sequence: CDR1 SGHTA, CDR2 FQGNSA. The CDR3 sequence is 15 residues long. TCRdb redid the calling of the reads with MiXCR, one entry per CDR3 protein. The data hold approximately 100,000 distinct CDR3 sequences, with under 30% observed a single time. The receptor was derived from a human donor in good health (CMV status not recorded). Some clones in this sample may be carry-over from other donors' samples. The sample in question was CD8+ T cells from cultured PBMCs, obtained from culture after CMV antigen stimulation. V is TRBV7-2 and J is TRBJ2-7; D possibly uses TRBD1 or TRBD2 (5 bases each). The DNA of the CDR3 is TGTGCCAGCAGCTTAGTAGGGGACGACAGCTACGAGCAGTACTTC. It encodes CASSLVGDDSYEQYF.